This T cell receptor beta chain was captured in a study of blood T cells in healthy people across ages. Donors each provided around 9 milliliters of peripheral blood. Study observations and caveats: Comparison with aged donors showed that long-lived donors had more naive CD4+ cells and higher diversity.

From germline, CDR1 is MNHEY and CDR2 SVGAGI. The length of the CDR3 is 15 residues. The trim removed 6 bases at V and 2 bases at J, leaving 8 bases unmatched. Together with a sample-barcoded 5' primer, a J-beta primer mix was included in a second PCR lasting about 6 to 11 cycles. TCRdb reprocessed the 5' RACE reads via MiXCR and lists one record per CDR3 protein. The data contain 650,000 to 1,000,000 distinct CDR3 sequences, 36% of them singletons. This clonotype was recorded a few times. Its antigen is unidentified. The genes are TRBV6-5 and TRBJ2-3; 7 bases fit TRBD2. Sequenced material: blood. The source of this sequence is a man younger than 30 in good health. The CDR3 region is CASRSWGGNTDTQYF. The DNA of the CDR3 is TGTGCCAGCAGATCGTGGGGGGGGAACACAGATACGCAGTATTTT.